This note documents a single T cell receptor beta chain sequence. Its antigen is not known. Once RNA had been extracted, it was reverse transcribed into cDNA to act as the sequencing template. The table came from immunoSEQ multiplex PCR; TCRdb's copy has only in-frame clones and leaves some out. The sample has 150,000 or so clones; approximately 87% are singletons. The data are from a study of CD8+ T cells in alopecia areata. CDR1 LNHDA and CDR2 SQIVND come from the germline V gene (reference sequence). The CDR3 consists of 15 residues. The germline V and J ends were trimmed by 6 bases and 3 bases, with 18 bases remaining between them. Peripheral blood samples and lesional scalp punch biopsies were obtained from alopecia areata patients. General observations from the study: Scalp sequencing also captures normal skin's resident alphabeta T cells.

The TCR comes from a human donor with alopecia areata. The chain recombines TRBV19 with TRBJ2-7; D unresolved. The sequencing here drew on CD8+ T cells sorted from blood, taken at week 0. This CDR3 is CASRTVSETSYEQYF. Here the CDR3 DNA reads TGTGCCAGTAGGACCGTGTCGGAGACAAGCTACGAGCAGTACTTC.